These 22 T cell receptor beta chains were sequenced from one sample in a study of blood T cell repertoires in COVID-19. Clones were sequenced by immunoSEQ multiplex PCR, and TCRdb holds only the in-frame ones, with some missing. The table lists approximately 200,000 clones, approximately 88% of them singletons. Specimen: PBMCs or T cells enriched from blood (not recorded which). These receptors all come from a man between 18 and 35 years old with acute COVID-19.

The count of this clone is one. The chain recombines TRBV15 with TRBJ2-5; 7 bases agree with TRBD2. Unmatched junction bases numbered 16, after V lost 2 bases and J lost 1 base. Germline-derived CDR1 and CDR2 are LNHNV and YYDKDF (reference sequence). There are 19 residues in the CDR3. The CDR3: CATSRPTHGRELGQETQYF. The CDR3 DNA reads as TGTGCCACCAGCAGACCGACCCACGGGCGGGAGTTGGGCCAAGAGACCCAGTACTTC.

This rearrangement joins TRBV9 to TRBJ1-2, with 10 nucleotides matching TRBD1. Trimming cost V 3 bases and J 8 bases; bases outside gene matches: 16. The germline V gene encodes CDR1 SGDLS and CDR2 YYNGEE. CDR3 size: 17 residues. CDR3 coding DNA: TGTGCCAGCAGCGATAATCCGGGACAGGGGTTAGCCGTCGGCTACACCTTC. This gives the protein CASSDNPGQGLAVGYTF.

V gene TRBV30 combines with J gene TRBJ2-7; D gene ambiguous. CDR1 is GTSNPN, CDR2 SVGIG, per germline (reference sequence). Trimming removed 2 bases from V and 3 bases from J, with 5 bases in between. There are 11 residues in the CDR3. The DNA for the CDR3 is TGTGCCTGGAGTAATCGCTACGAGCAGTACTTC. This gives the protein CAWSNRYEQYF.

V is TRBV30 and J is TRBJ2-1; 8 nucleotides line up with TRBD1. The CDR3 is 13 residues long. Trimming cost V 2 bases and J 9 bases; bases outside gene matches: 6. CDR1 GTSNPN and CDR2 SVGIG come from the germline V gene (reference sequence). CDR3 in DNA: TGTGCCTGGAGTTCTCAGGGGGCGGGTGAGCAGTTCTTC. Its protein product is CAWSSQGAGEQFF. The full variable domain, with the rest looked up from reference TRBV30 and TRBJ2-1, is SQTIHQWPATLVQPVGSPLSLECTVEGTSNPNLYWYRQAAGRGLQLLFYSVGIGQISSEVPQNLSASRPQDRQFILSSKKLLLSDSGFYLCAWSSQGAGEQFFGPGTRLTVL.

This chain joins TRBV27 and TRBJ2-3; possible D gene TRBD1, 6 bases. The CDR3 is made up of 17 amino acids. Trimming took off 5 bases at V and 3 bases at J, with 21 bases between the two ends. CDR1 is MNHEY, CDR2 SMNVEV, per germline (reference sequence). The CDR3 is CASSPLWGPKGTDTQYF. CDR3 nucleotide sequence: TGTGCCAGCAGTCCTCTCTGGGGGCCGAAAGGGACAGATACGCAGTATTTT.

J is TRBJ2-2 and V is TRBV15; 10 bases are a match to TRBD1. Looked up from germline, CDR1 is LNHNV and CDR2 is YYDKDF (reference sequence). V shed 5 bases, J shed 5 bases, and the junction held 5 bases outside the gene matches. There are 15 residues in the CDR3. The CDR3 bases are TGTGCCACCAGCCCCGGGACAGGGGAGACCGGGGAGCTGTTTTTT. Translation: CATSPGTGETGELFF.

This chain connects TRBV7-2 to TRBJ1-6, with TRBD1 matching 9 bases. V was clipped by 4 bases and J by 7 bases; unmatched bases: 5. The CDR3 loop spans 15 amino acids. CDR1 and CDR2 from the germline V gene are SGHTA and FQGNSA. Here the CDR3 reads CASSSRQGGNSPLHF. Here the CDR3 DNA reads TGTGCCAGCAGCTCCCGACAGGGGGGGAATTCACCCCTCCACTTT.

The chain links TRBV18 to TRBJ2-1; D is possibly TRBD2 (6 bases). Trimming left V 3 bases short and J 5 bases short, with 14 bases between. Per germline, CDR1 KGHSH and CDR2 LQKENI. This CDR3 has 15 residues. The CDR3 DNA is TGTGCCAGCTCACCGTCGGGACTGGATAACAATGAGCAGTTCTTC. Its translation: CASSPSGLDNNEQFF.

The CDR3 protein is CASSYSRAAGTDTQYF. CDR3 DNA sequence: TGTGCCAGCAGTTACTCCAGGGCGGCCGGCACAGATACGCAGTATTTT. This rearrangement joins TRBV6-5 to TRBJ2-3; the D gene is possibly TRBD1 (5 bases). Germline-derived CDR1 and CDR2 are MNHEY and SVGAGI. The germline V and J ends were trimmed by 0 bases and 1 base, with 11 bases remaining between them. The CDR3 has 16 residues.

Concerning this clone: Additional DNA sequences in this sample encode the identical CDR3. The V call is TRBV11-3, the J call TRBJ2-3, with a weak D call TRBD1 (6 bases). Trimming removed 5 bases from V and 3 bases from J, with 9 bases in between. The germline gives CDR1 SGHNT, CDR2 YENEEA. The CDR3 spans 13 residues. The CDR3 nucleotides are TGTGCCAGCAGCCTACAGGGTACAGATACGCAGTATTTT. It yields the protein CASSLQGTDTQYF.

The chain recombines TRBV7-6 with TRBJ1-2, with D maybe TRBD1 (5 bases). Germline CDR1 is SGHVS and CDR2 is FNYEAQ. The V end was cut by 6 bases, the J end by 5 bases, with 16 bases between. There are 14 residues in the CDR3. CDR3 in DNA: TGTGCCAGCAGTCCCGCGGGGGGAGGTTATGGCTACACCTTC. Its protein product is CASSPAGGGYGYTF. The full variable domain, rest sourced from reference TRBV7-6 and TRBJ1-2, is GAGVSQSPRYKVTKRGQDVALRCDPISGHVSLYWYRQALGQGPEFLTYFNYEAQQDKSGLPNDRFSAERPEGSISTLTIQRTEQRDSAMYRCASSPAGGGYGYTFGSGTRLTVV.

This sequence joins TRBV6-1 and TRBJ1-1; 9 bases agree with TRBD1. The germline CDR1 and CDR2 sequences are MNHNS and SASEGT. With V trimmed by 4 bases and J by 0 bases, 9 bases remained unmatched. This CDR3 is built from 17 residues. The CDR3 DNA reads TGTGCCAGCAGTGCCCTGACAGGGGGATTTATGAACACTGAAGCTTTCTTT. Amino acid sequence: CASSALTGGFMNTEAFF.

The CDR3 DNA reads as TGTGCCAGCAAGAAGACAGGGTTGGGTGAAGACGAGCAGTACTTC. Amino acids: CASKKTGLGEDEQYF. The chain is built from TRBV2 and TRBJ2-7, with TRBD1 matching 7 bases. Per the germline V gene, CDR1 is SNHLY and CDR2 is FYNNEI. This CDR3 comprises 15 residues. Losses at the gene ends were 7 bases for V and 5 bases for J; bases not matched to a gene: 14.

This chain uses TRBV27 with TRBJ2-6; tentative D call: TRBD1 (6 bases). CDR1 is MNHEY, CDR2 SMNVEV, per germline (reference sequence). The CDR3 contains 15 residues. The V and J ends lost 6 bases and 0 bases respectively, with 9 bases between them. CDR3 sequence: CASRGQSSGANVLTF. The CDR3 coding sequence is TGTGCCAGCAGAGGACAGAGCTCTGGGGCCAACGTCCTGACTTTC.

This chain joins TRBV9 and TRBJ2-7; 7 bases match TRBD1. The V gene end was trimmed by 6 bases and the J gene end by 3 bases; junction bases not matched to a gene: 12. This CDR3 comprises 15 residues. Germline V gives CDR1 SGDLS, CDR2 YYNGEE. The CDR3 DNA follows: TGTGCCAGCACCGTGGGGACAGCCAATTACTACGAGCAGTACTTC. Protein: CASTVGTANYYEQYF.

The V gene is TRBV27, the J gene TRBJ2-5; a possible D gene is TRBD1 (5 bases). V lost 10 bases, J lost 5 bases, and 8 bases lay in between. CDR1 is MNHEY, CDR2 SMNVEV, per germline (reference sequence). This CDR3 has 10 residues. CDR3 coding DNA: TGTGCCACAGGGTGGGAGACCCAGTACTTC. It translates to CATGWETQYF.

This chain joins TRBV19 and TRBJ1-4; D perhaps matches TRBD1 (6 bases). Germline-derived CDR1 and CDR2 are LNHDA and SQIVND (reference sequence). The CDR3 consists of 14 residues. Trimming shortened V by 5 bases and J by 8 bases, and 15 bases separated the two germline ends. The CDR3: CASSVPDRKEKLFF. The CDR3 region has the DNA TGTGCCAGTAGTGTCCCCGACAGGAAGGAAAAACTGTTTTTT.

The J gene is TRBJ2-7, the V gene TRBV2; 10 bases are a match to TRBD2. CDR3 length: 14 amino acids. Germline V gene data show CDR1 as SNHLY and CDR2 as FYNNEI. V shed 8 bases, J shed 1 base, and the junction held 5 bases outside the gene matches. The DNA for the CDR3 is TGTGCCAGCGGGACTAGCGATAGTTCCTACGAGCAGTACTTC. This gives the protein CASGTSDSSYEQYF.

This clone was observed once. The chain has TRBV3-1 (or the pseudogene TRBV3-2) and TRBJ2-1; 7 nucleotides agree with TRBD2. Germline loops: CDR1 LGHDT, CDR2 YNNKEL (reference sequence). This CDR3 is 16 amino acids long. Trimming at V came to 4 bases and at J to 6 bases, leaving 12 bases not matched to a gene. The CDR3 loop reads CASSPLEGRGPNEQFF. For the CDR3, the DNA is TGTGCCAGCAGCCCCCTCGAAGGGAGGGGTCCCAATGAGCAGTTCTTC.

This clone is a singleton in its sample. This chain links TRBV6-6 with TRBJ1-2, with 8 nucleotides matching TRBD1. V trimming: 5 bases; J trimming: 2 bases; junction bases outside the gene matches: 13. Germline V gene data show CDR1 as MNHNY and CDR2 as SVGAGI (reference sequence). This CDR3 comprises 17 residues. This chain's CDR3 is CASSPRDRQWPNYGYTF. In DNA, the CDR3 is TGTGCCAGCAGTCCTCGGGACAGGCAGTGGCCAAACTATGGCTACACCTTC.

The rearrangement links TRBV12-3 or TRBV12-4 to TRBJ1-5; 8 nucleotides agree with TRBD1. V trimming: 5 bases; J trimming: 7 bases; junction bases outside the gene matches: 4. CDR3 length: 13 residues. Here the CDR3 DNA reads TGTGCCAGCAGTCCCGACAGGGGCCAGCCCCAGCATTTT. It is translated as CASSPDRGQPQHF.

Regarding this clone: An end of the junction does not agree with germline; a read error may underlie this. The rearrangement uses TRBV5-4 and TRBJ2-7; 13 bases match TRBD2. This CDR3 spans 12 amino acids. Germline V gene sequence: CDR1 SGHNT, CDR2 YYREEE (reference sequence). CDR3 nucleotides: TGTGCCAGCAGCCCGGGGACTAGCGGGGCTTCCTTC. Its translation is CASSPGTSGASF.